The 10 T cell receptor beta chains reported below all come from one sample, sequenced in a study of blood T cells in healthy people across ages. A sample-barcoded 5' primer and a J-beta primer mix were used in a second PCR of about 7 to 11 cycles. TCRdb passed the 5' RACE reads through MiXCR, listing each CDR3 protein once. The table shows about 640,000 distinct CDR3 sequences, with approximately 50% occurring only once. Sequencing used blood. The receptors stem from a man in his 60s in good health.

This clonotype was seen more than once but under ten times. The chain combines TRBV20-1 with TRBJ2-5; D gene uncertain. Germline CDR1 is DFQATT and CDR2 is SNEGSKA (reference sequence). This CDR3 region has 12 residues. Between the trimmed V and J ends, which lost 3 bases and 2 bases, there was a span of 7 bases. The CDR3 coding sequence is TGCAGTGCTAGCCCCCGGCAAGAGACCCAGTACTTC. Its translation is CSASPRQETQYF.

This chain links TRBV12-3 or TRBV12-4 with TRBJ1-2; the D gene is possibly TRBD1 (5 bases). Trimming removed 5 bases at V and 6 bases at J, with 19 bases between. This CDR3 has 15 residues. The CDR3 sequence: CASSPGTSPGHGYTF. The CDR3, as DNA: TGTGCCAGCAGTCCTGGGACTTCCCCGGGGCATGGCTACACCTTC.

Only a few counts were recorded for this clonotype. V and J are TRBV5-1 and TRBJ2-1; TRBD1 matches at 11 bases. With V trimmed by 4 bases and J by 11 bases, 8 bases remained unmatched. CDR3 size: 14 residues. Germline loops: CDR1 SGHRS, CDR2 YFSETQ. The CDR3 protein is CASSGGTGGPQQFF. CDR3 DNA sequence: TGCGCCAGCAGCGGTGGGACAGGGGGTCCTCAGCAGTTCTTC.

The V and J genes are TRBV6-1 and TRBJ2-5, with TRBD1 identical over 11 bases. The DNA end is more similar to TRBJ2-7, so the J call may be wrong. This CDR3 is built from 15 residues. The germline CDR1 and CDR2 sequences are MNHNS and SASEGT. CDR3 in amino acids: CASSELGQGASEQYF. The DNA for the CDR3 is TGTGCCAGCAGTGAACTTGGACAGGGGGCGAGCGAGCAGTACTTC.

The chain has TRBV13 and TRBJ1-2; TRBD1 agrees at 8 bases. The germline V gene encodes CDR1 PRHDT and CDR2 FYEKMQ (reference sequence). The junction had 10 bases not matched to a gene; V was cut back by 5 bases and J by 5 bases. The CDR3 runs to 15 residues. The CDR3, as DNA: TGTGCCAGCAGCACCGGACAGGGATTAGGGTATGGCTACACCTTC. Translation: CASSTGQGLGYGYTF.

The chain links TRBV3-1 to TRBJ2-5; D call uncertain. Trimming left V 2 bases short and J 0 bases short, with 4 bases between. The germline V gene has CDR1 LGHDT and CDR2 YNNKEL (reference sequence). The CDR3 consists of 13 residues. For the CDR3, the DNA is TGTGCCAGCAGCCAAATGGACCAAGAGACCCAGTACTTC. This gives the protein CASSQMDQETQYF.

A few counts support this clonotype. The gene calls are TRBV20-1 and TRBJ1-1; maybe TRBD1 (6 bases). Trimming left V 6 bases short and J 1 base short, with 15 bases between. This CDR3 spans 14 amino acids. Germline-derived CDR1 and CDR2 are DFQATT and SNEGSKA (reference sequence). CDR3 sequence reads: CSAGPGTPNTEAFF. The CDR3 nucleotides are TGCAGTGCCGGCCCTGGGACACCGAACACTGAAGCTTTCTTT.

The CDR3 here is CASSIGQLVNSPLHF. The CDR3 DNA sequence: TGCGCCAGCAGCATAGGACAGCTGGTTAATTCACCCCTCCACTTT. The chain recombines TRBV5-1 with TRBJ1-6, with a weak D call TRBD1 (6 bases). The CDR3 loop spans 15 amino acids. V was pared by 4 bases and J by 6 bases, with 14 bases between. Germline CDR1 reads SGHRS; CDR2 reads YFSETQ.

The rearrangement joins TRBV7-2 to TRBJ2-3; D is possibly TRBD2 (6 bases). The CDR3 covers 14 residues. Trimming shortened V by 1 base and J by 5 bases, and 10 bases separated the two germline ends. Germline CDR1 is SGHTA and CDR2 is FQGNSA. CDR3 sequence: CASSLVTGVDTQYF. CDR3 nucleotides: TGTGCCAGCAGCTTAGTGACGGGGGTAGATACGCAGTATTTT.

The chain joins TRBV20-1 to TRBJ1-1; no reliable D call. The germline gives CDR1 DFQATT, CDR2 SNEGSKA (reference sequence). The V end was cut by 8 bases, the J end by 4 bases, with 14 bases between. This CDR3 is built from 12 residues. The CDR3, as DNA: TGCAGTCCCCGATGGAGGGCCACTGAAGCTTTCTTT. It codes for CSPRWRATEAFF.